This entry features one T cell receptor beta chain sequence. The data are from a study of T cell responses to AZD1222 COVID-19 vaccine. About the research overall: Pooled together were second doses at about 4 or about 12 weeks.

Clones were read by immunoSEQ multiplex PCR, and TCRdb kept only the in-frame ones, dropping some. The sample includes about 120,000 clones, around 92% seen only once; the top ten take 13% to 15%. The CDR3 has 14 amino acids. V lost 0 bases and J 3 bases, leaving 9 bases between the germline ends. CDR1 and CDR2 (germline): SGHRS, YFSETQ. Sequenced here: peripheral blood, sampled on day 0 of AZD1222 vaccination. This chain joins TRBV5-1 and TRBJ1-1; maybe TRBD1 (5 bases). The source is an adult in good health. CDR3 in amino acids: CASSLVVGDTEAFF. The CDR3 nucleotides read TGCGCCAGCAGCTTGGTTGTAGGGGACACTGAAGCTTTCTTT.